The 20 T cell receptor beta chains below come from one sample, sequenced in a study of T cell repertoires in cytomegalovirus infection. In TCRdb, the reads were re-called with MiXCR into one record per CDR3 protein. The table includes 130,000 or so distinct CDR3 sequences, roughly 6% detected once. Sequencing input: PBMCs. The receptors were gathered from a human donor in good health (CMV status not recorded). Some clones in this sample may be carry-over from other donors' samples.

This clonotype was observed at least ten times. V is TRBV12-3 or TRBV12-4 and J is TRBJ2-7, with TRBD1 matching 9 bases. The V segment lost 6 bases and the J segment 3 bases; nucleotides outside the gene matches: 6. The CDR3 contains 14 residues. CDR3 loop: CASRDGTGIYEQYF. The CDR3 DNA is TGTGCCAGCAGAGACGGGACAGGGATCTACGAGCAGTACTTC.

The rearrangement links TRBV24-1 to TRBJ1-2; TRBD1 might be the D (5 bases). Between the trimmed V and J ends, which lost 0 bases and 4 bases, there was a span of 29 bases. The length of the CDR3 is 21 residues. Germline V gene data show CDR1 as KGHDR and CDR2 as SFDVKD. The CDR3 DNA sequence: TGTGCCACCAGTGATTTGCTTCGGCGTCGGCCCGACAGTACACTCCGCTATGGCTACACCTTC. This translates into CATSDLLRRRPDSTLRYGYTF.

In this sample, this clonotype turned up many times. The chain couples TRBV7-2 to TRBJ1-1; TRBD1 is a possible D gene (6 bases). Germline CDR1 reads SGHTA; CDR2 reads FQGNSA. Trimming pared 5 bases from V and 0 bases from J, leaving 16 bases between. CDR3 length equals 16 residues. The CDR3 nucleotides read TGTGCCAGCAGCCGGCCAGGGGCCGAAATGAACACTGAAGCTTTCTTT. Encoded protein: CASSRPGAEMNTEAFF. Full variable domain (missing parts from reference TRBV7-2 and TRBJ1-1): GAGVSQSPSNKVTEKGKDVELRCDPISGHTALYWYRQSLGQGLEFLIYFQGNSAPDKSGLPSDRFSAERTGGSVSTLTIQRTQQEDSAVYLCASSRPGAEMNTEAFFGQGTRLTVV.

This clonotype was detected many times. The chain employs TRBV7-8 and TRBJ2-5, with 11 positions matching TRBD2. CDR1 SGHVS and CDR2 FQNEAQ come from the germline V gene. This CDR3 is 15 amino acids long. V gave up 1 base and J gave up 9 bases; unmatched junction bases: 7. The CDR3 DNA sequence: TGTGCCAGCAGCTTAGAACCTAGCGGGGGGTGGGCCCAGTACTTC. This codes for CASSLEPSGGWAQYF.

This clonotype has at least ten counts. The V gene is TRBV12-3 or TRBV12-4, the J gene TRBJ1-1; possibly TRBD1 for D (5 bases). V was shortened by 1 base and J by 4 bases, with 13 bases between the two germline ends. The CDR3 runs to 15 residues. CDR3 sequence (DNA): TGTGCCAGCAGTTTAGGGGGGGGAATGTTCACTGAAGCTTTCTTT. It is translated as CASSLGGGMFTEAFF.

This clonotype was counted many times. The gene calls are TRBV29-1 and TRBJ1-2; weak D call: TRBD1 (5 bases). The V gene lost 1 base and the J gene lost 1 base, with 16 bases spanning the gap. This CDR3 spans 16 amino acids. Germline values: CDR1 SQVTM, CDR2 ANQGSEA. The CDR3 loop reads CSVEGGGGWSNYGYTF. CDR3 nucleotides: TGCAGCGTTGAAGGTGGGGGAGGGTGGAGTAACTATGGCTACACCTTC.

This clonotype was found once. This could be a read error, since a much larger clone is one nucleotide away. The J gene is TRBJ2-3, the V gene TRBV28; 12 nucleotides line up with TRBD2. CDR3 size: 18 residues. Germline CDR1 is MDHEN and CDR2 is SYDVKM. Trimming cost V 10 bases and J 5 bases; bases outside gene matches: 19. The CDR3 DNA reads TGTGCCACTCCGGAATACCCCTCCCCTAGCGGGGGGGGAGATACGCAGTATTTT. Amino acids: CATPEYPSPSGGGDTQYF.

This clonotype was detected many times. V gene TRBV6-2 or TRBV6-3 combines with J gene TRBJ1-2; 7 positions match TRBD1. The CDR3 covers 15 residues. V was clipped by 3 bases and J by 8 bases; unmatched bases: 12. Germline CDR1 MNHEY, CDR2 SVGEGT. The DNA of the CDR3 is TGTGCCAGCAGTTATCTCCGACAGGGAATGGAAGGCTACACCTTC. Protein: CASSYLRQGMEGYTF.

As to this clonotype: A read error is possible here, since a much larger clone lies one base away. This chain connects TRBV18 to TRBJ2-6; D is uncertain. Germline V gives CDR1 KGHSH, CDR2 LQKENI. This CDR3 region has 16 residues. V was shortened by 0 bases and J by 0 bases, with 6 bases between the two germline ends. Written as DNA, the CDR3 is TGTGCCAGCTCACCACCGAGTAACTCTGGGGCCAACGTCCTGACTTTC. It codes for CASSPPSNSGANVLTF.

This clonotype was found many times. This chain joins TRBV5-1 and TRBJ2-3; no reliable D call. The CDR3 runs 13 residues. V was trimmed by 0 bases and J by 2 bases, leaving 4 bases between them. Germline assignment: CDR1 SGHRS and CDR2 YFSETQ. The CDR3 reads CASSLVATDTQYF. Written as DNA, the CDR3 is TGCGCCAGCAGCTTGGTGGCCACAGATACGCAGTATTTT.

This clonotype has only a few counts. J is TRBJ2-4 and V is TRBV5-4, with 9 bases that match TRBD2. Germline V lookup: CDR1 SGHNT, CDR2 YYREEE (reference sequence). V shed 3 bases, J shed 2 bases, and the junction held 6 bases outside the gene matches. The CDR3 extends over 16 amino acids. The CDR3: CASSSRAGGTKNIQYF. CDR3 bases: TGTGCCAGCAGCTCTCGGGCGGGAGGGACCAAAAACATTCAGTACTTC.

This clonotype occurred a few times. The genes are TRBV5-1 and TRBJ2-5, with 12 bases matching TRBD2. The length of the CDR3 is 16 residues. J was trimmed by 2 bases and V by 0 bases; bases with no gene match: 2. Germline CDR1 SGHRS, CDR2 YFSETQ. The CDR3 region has the DNA TGCGCCAGCAGCTTGGAACTAGCGGGGGGACAAGAGACCCAGTACTTC. Amino acids: CASSLELAGGQETQYF.

This clonotype was recorded at least ten times. The V and J genes are TRBV7-2 and TRBJ2-3, with D possibly being TRBD1 or TRBD2 (6 bases each). V was clipped by 2 bases and J by 4 bases, with 13 bases between them. This CDR3 has 15 residues. Germline CDR1 reads SGHTA; CDR2 reads FQGNSA. Here the CDR3 DNA reads TGTGCCAGCAGCTTAACAAGTCGGGGGCCAGATACGCAGTATTTT. It is translated as CASSLTSRGPDTQYF. Looking up the rest from reference TRBV7-2 and TRBJ2-3 gives the full variable domain: GAGVSQSPSNKVTEKGKDVELRCDPISGHTALYWYRQSLGQGLEFLIYFQGNSAPDKSGLPSDRFSAERTGGSVSTLTIQRTQQEDSAVYLCASSLTSRGPDTQYFGPGTRLTVL.

The chain recombines TRBV28 with TRBJ1-1; perhaps TRBD1 as D (5 bases). Germline V gene data show CDR1 as MDHEN and CDR2 as SYDVKM. The CDR3 is 18 residues long. The V end was cut by 2 bases, the J end by 5 bases, with 24 bases between. CDR3 protein: CASSLPRGQAGWGTEAFF. The CDR3 DNA sequence: TGTGCCAGCAGTTTACCCCGAGGGCAGGCAGGATGGGGGACTGAAGCTTTCTTT.

Many counts were recorded for this clonotype. The rearrangement uses TRBV19 and TRBJ1-1; D is possibly TRBD1 (5 bases). The V and J ends lost 9 bases and 3 bases respectively, with 23 bases between them. Germline CDR1 LNHDA, CDR2 SQIVND (reference sequence). This CDR3 region has 16 residues. Here the CDR3 reads CASKGRVGLRDTEAFF. In DNA form, the CDR3 reads TGTGCCAGCAAGGGAAGGGTGGGACTTAGGGACACTGAAGCTTTCTTT.

There are many counts of this clonotype. The chain recombines TRBV18 with TRBJ1-3; no definite D call. The V gene's germline CDR1 is KGHSH and CDR2 LQKENI. V lost 5 bases to trimming and J lost 0 bases, with 11 bases between them. The CDR3 loop spans 15 amino acids. As DNA, the CDR3 is TGTGCCAGCTCAGCCGGCGGGGACTCTGGAAACACCATATATTTT. Amino acid sequence: CASSAGGDSGNTIYF.

This clonotype was seen ten or more times. The chain couples TRBV4-1 to TRBJ1-2; 7 positions agree with TRBD1. Trimming at V came to 1 base and at J to 7 bases, leaving 6 bases not matched to a gene. Germline V gene sequence: CDR1 MGHRA, CDR2 YSYEKL. CDR3 size: 14 residues. CDR3 sequence (DNA): TGCGCCAGCAGCCAAGGGACAGGAGTCGGTGGCTACACCTTC. This gives the protein CASSQGTGVGGYTF.

At least ten counts were recorded for this clonotype. This rearrangement joins TRBV7-9 to TRBJ2-3; D is tentatively TRBD1 or TRBD2 (6 bases each). The germline gives CDR1 SEHNR, CDR2 FQNEAQ (reference sequence). The CDR3 contains 15 residues. The V end lost 6 bases, the J end lost 5 bases, and 18 bases lay between the germline ends. DNA of the CDR3: TGTGCCAGCAGTTCAAGACACCGGGGGCAAGATACGCAGTATTTT. Its translation is CASSSRHRGQDTQYF. Full variable domain (outside the CDR3, taken from reference TRBV7-9 and TRBJ2-3): DTGVSQNPRHKITKRGQNVTFRCDPISEHNRLYWYRQTLGQGPEFLTYFQNEAQLEKSRLLSDRFSAERPKGSFSTLEIQRTEQGDSAMYLCASSSRHRGQDTQYFGPGTRLTVL.

This clonotype was picked up many times. J is TRBJ1-6 and V is TRBV7-9; weak D call: TRBD1 (6 bases). This CDR3 is 15 amino acids long. The germline CDR1 and CDR2 sequences are SEHNR and FQNEAQ (reference sequence). V was trimmed by 4 bases and J by 9 bases, leaving 16 bases between them. The CDR3 reads CASSSEGGISSPLHF. CDR3 DNA sequence: TGTGCCAGCAGCTCTGAGGGGGGCATTAGTTCACCCCTCCACTTT.

This clonotype was seen at least ten times. The chain has TRBV27 and TRBJ2-1, with D perhaps TRBD1 (5 bases). Trimming took 1 base from V and 9 from J, leaving 19 bases between them. The CDR3 has 16 amino acids. Germline V CDR1 and CDR2: MNHEY, SMNVEV (reference sequence). In nucleotides, the CDR3 is TGTGCCAGCAGTTTATGGGGCGTCGACTTAGGGTTTGAGCAGTTCTTC. Translating it yields CASSLWGVDLGFEQFF.